A selection of T cell receptor beta chains follows, all from one sample in a study of T-cell memory formation after mild COVID-19. TCRdb passed the 5' RACE reads through MiXCR, listing each CDR3 protein once. The data hold about 180,000 distinct CDR3 sequences, with 15% to 20% observed a single time. What was sequenced was PBMCs or a T cell subset sorted from them (not recorded which). The receptors come from a man between 18 and 35 years old who had mild COVID-19 (a few samples of this study predate the infection). Cell type and time point are not known. Each CDR3 is given without its conserved first and last residue. Expanded clones get a size class; other rows say once, few or many, or leave the size out.

clone_size: few; j_call: TRBJ2-2; v_call: TRBV9; cdr3_length: 14; cdr3_aa: ASSVYTGGNTGELF
clone_size: NA; j_call: TRBJ1-6; v_call: TRBV13; cdr3_length: 12; cdr3_aa: ASSRTGGYSPLH
clone_size: few; j_call: TRBJ1-2; v_call: TRBV24-1; cdr3_length: 12; cdr3_aa: ATSETGPGYGYT
clone_size: NA; j_call: TRBJ1-5; v_call: TRBV10-2; cdr3_length: 13; cdr3_aa: ASSESTNRDQPQH
clone_size: NA; j_call: TRBJ1-4; v_call: TRBV4-3; cdr3_length: 13; cdr3_aa: ASSQGAGRNEKLF
clone_size: NA; j_call: TRBJ2-5; v_call: TRBV7-2; cdr3_length: 12; cdr3_aa: ASSMTGGSETQY
clone_size: NA; j_call: TRBJ2-7; v_call: TRBV6-6; cdr3_length: 11; cdr3_aa: ASSSQVSVEQY
clone_size: many; j_call: TRBJ1-2; v_call: TRBV7-2; cdr3_length: 11; cdr3_aa: ASTPPFNYGYT
clone_size: few; j_call: TRBJ2-5; v_call: TRBV18; cdr3_length: 12; cdr3_aa: ASSPPGVPETQY
clone_size: few; j_call: TRBJ2-1; v_call: TRBV18; cdr3_length: 10; cdr3_aa: ASSPPTAGQF
clone_size: NA; j_call: TRBJ1-1; v_call: TRBV27; cdr3_length: 14; cdr3_aa: ASSSSPRYANTEAF
clone_size: few; j_call: TRBJ1-2; v_call: TRBV18; cdr3_length: 13; cdr3_aa: ASSRRTGSDYGYT
clone_size: few; j_call: TRBJ1-2; v_call: TRBV27; cdr3_length: 11; cdr3_aa: ASALNRNYGYT
clone_size: NA; j_call: TRBJ1-5; v_call: TRBV7-7; cdr3_length: 10; cdr3_aa: ASSLKSGFQH
clone_size: few; j_call: TRBJ2-2; v_call: TRBV9; cdr3_length: 12; cdr3_aa: ASSVQTKAGELF
clone_size: many; j_call: TRBJ1-4; v_call: TRBV5-1; cdr3_length: 13; cdr3_aa: ASSLGPATNEKLF
clone_size: few; j_call: TRBJ1-1; v_call: TRBV5-1; cdr3_length: 13; cdr3_aa: ASSETGTTRTEAF
clone_size: few; j_call: TRBJ2-2; v_call: TRBV7-8; cdr3_length: 15; cdr3_aa: ASSPRMAGENTGELF
clone_size: few; j_call: TRBJ2-3; v_call: TRBV20-1; cdr3_length: 13; cdr3_aa: SARDRLSPPDTQY
clone_size: NA; j_call: TRBJ1-5; v_call: TRBV6-6; cdr3_length: 13; cdr3_aa: ASSYEQGRGQPQH
clone_size: NA; j_call: TRBJ2-3; v_call: TRBV7-3; cdr3_length: 10; cdr3_aa: ASSRAGDAQY
clone_size: few; j_call: TRBJ1-2; v_call: TRBV12-3/TRBV12-4; cdr3_length: 11; cdr3_aa: ASSFAGARGYT
clone_size: NA; j_call: TRBJ2-4; v_call: TRBV20-1; cdr3_length: 11; cdr3_aa: SAPLAGSNIQY
clone_size: NA; j_call: TRBJ2-1; v_call: TRBV5-1; cdr3_length: 14; cdr3_aa: ASSQIPGTAYNEQF
clone_size: NA; j_call: TRBJ2-5; v_call: TRBV20-1; cdr3_length: 14; cdr3_aa: SARVIGGGVSETQY
clone_size: NA; j_call: TRBJ2-3; v_call: TRBV12-3/TRBV12-4; cdr3_length: 11; cdr3_aa: ASSLTQADTQY
clone_size: NA; j_call: TRBJ1-2; v_call: TRBV6-5; cdr3_length: 12; cdr3_aa: ASRTLRTGKGYT
clone_size: NA; j_call: TRBJ2-1; v_call: TRBV25-1; cdr3_length: 13; cdr3_aa: ASSASRSSNNEQF
clone_size: NA; j_call: TRBJ1-4; v_call: TRBV28; cdr3_length: 12; cdr3_aa: ASRAGSGNEKLF
clone_size: once; j_call: TRBJ2-4; v_call: TRBV28; cdr3_length: 14; cdr3_aa: ASSLRPGVAKNIQY
clone_size: few; j_call: TRBJ2-2; v_call: TRBV19; cdr3_length: 11; cdr3_aa: ASSMGNTGELF
clone_size: few; j_call: TRBJ2-2; v_call: TRBV28; cdr3_length: 13; cdr3_aa: ASSYDRVGSGELF
clone_size: NA; j_call: TRBJ2-5; v_call: TRBV3-1; cdr3_length: 11; cdr3_aa: ASSQGVGETQY
clone_size: NA; j_call: TRBJ1-2; v_call: TRBV4-2; cdr3_length: 11; cdr3_aa: ASSLSGTDGYT
clone_size: few; j_call: TRBJ2-1; v_call: TRBV2; cdr3_length: 14; cdr3_aa: ASSPRGLISYNEQF
clone_size: NA; j_call: TRBJ1-1; v_call: TRBV7-9; cdr3_length: 10; cdr3_aa: ASSSGDRDAF
clone_size: NA; j_call: TRBJ2-3; v_call: TRBV2; cdr3_length: 9; cdr3_aa: ASRKGDTQY
clone_size: few; j_call: TRBJ1-5; v_call: TRBV24-1; cdr3_length: 16; cdr3_aa: ATSDPRTGTGDNQPQH
clone_size: few; j_call: TRBJ1-1; v_call: TRBV9; cdr3_length: 13; cdr3_aa: ASSGDGQGNTEAF
clone_size: few; j_call: TRBJ1-4; v_call: TRBV7-2; cdr3_length: 14; cdr3_aa: ASRRNTGATNEKLF
clone_size: few; j_call: TRBJ1-4; v_call: TRBV7-2; cdr3_length: 11; cdr3_aa: ASSLDRDEKLF
clone_size: many; j_call: TRBJ2-1; v_call: TRBV9; cdr3_length: 14; cdr3_aa: ASSENGGSSYNEQF
clone_size: NA; j_call: TRBJ2-3; v_call: TRBV20-1; cdr3_length: 9; cdr3_aa: SGTPQGTQY
clone_size: NA; j_call: TRBJ2-7; v_call: TRBV10-2; cdr3_length: 12; cdr3_aa: ASSDTGGVREQY
clone_size: NA; j_call: TRBJ2-2; v_call: TRBV19; cdr3_length: 12; cdr3_aa: AGSTSWGTGELF
clone_size: many; j_call: TRBJ2-1; v_call: TRBV3-1; cdr3_length: 11; cdr3_aa: ASSQGTYNEQF
clone_size: few; j_call: TRBJ2-5; v_call: TRBV5-1; cdr3_length: 15; cdr3_aa: ASRRSVAGHGGETQY
clone_size: NA; j_call: TRBJ2-1; v_call: TRBV6-6; cdr3_length: 13; cdr3_aa: ASRSTMSSYNEQF
clone_size: few; j_call: TRBJ2-7; v_call: TRBV12-3/TRBV12-4; cdr3_length: 14; cdr3_aa: ASRIIDRGRSNEQY
clone_size: few; j_call: TRBJ1-1; v_call: TRBV3-1; cdr3_length: 11; cdr3_aa: ASSQGYNTEAF
clone_size: once; j_call: TRBJ2-5; v_call: TRBV28; cdr3_length: 12; cdr3_aa: AIKGQGGYETQY
clone_size: NA; j_call: TRBJ2-7; v_call: TRBV20-1; cdr3_length: 11; cdr3_aa: SASGGARGEQY